Sequencing of this TCR beta chain was carried out in a study of neurological immune-mediated disorders. Details on this clonotype: Its matching antigen is unknown.

The cDNA was synthesized by 5'RACE incorporating 10-nucleotide random UMIs. Every sequencing run produced over 160 million TCR-beta sequences that came from 15-18 subjects. A single record per CDR3 protein comes from TCRdb applying MiXCR to the 5' RACE reads. This sample has 100,000 or so distinct CDR3 sequences, with 13% found just once. Time point given: longitudinal time-point 2. PBMCs stored at -80 C, numbering 2 million, were the origin of the unsorted libraries. Findings and limits, study-wide: HTLV-1-associated myelopathy had the most TCR clonal expansion, while multiple sclerosis had the least, a level that fell below healthy controls.

This TCR came from a female donor with HTLV-1-associated myelopathy (HAM/TSP). Specimen: PBMCs.

This CDR3 reads CASSPRGGRDYSNQPQHF. The DNA of the CDR3 is TGTGCCAGCTCCCCCCGGGGGGGGCGAGATTATAGCAATCAGCCCCAGCATTTT. V and J are TRBV18 and TRBJ1-5; tentative D call: TRBD1 (6 bases). Per the germline V gene, CDR1 is KGHSH and CDR2 is LQKENI. The ends were cut back, 6 bases at V and 0 bases at J, with 21 bases in the middle. CDR3 size: 18 residues.